Listed below are T cell receptor beta chains from one sample, sequenced in a study of T cell responses to AZD1222 COVID-19 vaccine. Here immunoSEQ multiplex PCR was the method, and the copy in TCRdb shows in-frame clones only, minus some. This sample has around 80,000 clones, with 88% found just once. The sequences come from peripheral blood, collected on day 0 of AZD1222 vaccination. These receptors all stem from an adult in good health. The CDR3 runs from the conserved cysteine through the conserved F or W. A D gene is named only where the DNA matches it firmly. Where a row states a size, it is once, few, many or the class of an expanded clone; other rows omit it.

>TRBJ2-1|TRBV3-1/TRBV3-2|.|.
CASSQGTGPRNEQFF
TGTGCCAGCAGCCAAGGAACAGGACCTCGGAATGAGCAGTTCTTC
>TRBJ1-2|TRBV3-1/TRBV3-2|.|.
CASSQEFGYTF
TGTGCCAGCAGCCAAGAGTTCGGCTACACCTTC
>TRBJ1-2|TRBV14|.|.
CASSQDALGSGGYTF
TGTGCCAGCAGCCAAGATGCCCTCGGGTCAGGCGGCTACACCTTC
>TRBJ1-5|TRBV7-6|TRBD1|.
CASSPMDRGSNQPQHF
TGTGCCAGCAGCCCTATGGACAGGGGAAGCAATCAGCCCCAGCATTTT
>TRBJ2-7|TRBV19|TRBD2|once
CASSGPFAGAYEQYF
TGTGCCAGTAGTGGGCCTTTCGCGGGAGCCTACGAGCAGTACTTC
>TRBJ2-3|TRBV11-2|.|.
CASSLGRSPGTDTQYF
TGTGCCAGCAGCTTAGGACGGAGTCCTGGCACAGATACGCAGTATTTT
>TRBJ2-4|TRBV13|TRBD2|.
CASSPIAGAKNIQYF
TGTGCCAGCAGCCCGATAGCGGGAGCCAAAAACATTCAGTACTTC
>TRBJ1-1|TRBV5-8|.|.
CARVRGKNTEAFF
TGTGCCAGGGTGAGGGGTAAGAACACTGAAGCTTTCTTT
>TRBJ1-1|TRBV11-2|.|.
CASSLARYTEAFF
TGTGCCAGCAGCTTAGCCAGGTACACTGAAGCTTTCTTT
>TRBJ2-7|TRBV7-9|.|once
CASSVSSYEQYF
TGTGCCAGCAGCGTATCCTCCTACGAGCAGTACTTC
>TRBJ2-1|TRBV3-1/TRBV3-2|TRBD2|.
CASSQDAGGEQFF
TGTGCCAGCAGCCAAGATGCGGGGGGGGAGCAGTTCTTC
>TRBJ2-3|TRBV12-5|.|.
CASDNIIDTQYF
TGTGCTAGCGATAATATCATAGATACGCAGTATTTT
>TRBJ2-7|TRBV13|.|.
CASSSNWGGTYEQYF
TGTGCCAGCAGTTCGAATTGGGGCGGGACCTACGAGCAGTACTTC
>TRBJ1-3|TRBV6-5|.|.
CASSNRRSSGNTIYF
TGTGCCAGCAGTAACAGAAGATCCTCTGGAAACACCATATATTTT
>TRBJ2-1|TRBV5-8|TRBD2|.
CASSPGTNPSSSEQFF
TGTGCCAGCAGCCCCGGGACTAACCCCTCCTCAAGTGAGCAGTTCTTC
>TRBJ2-3|TRBV2|TRBD2|many
CASSEGVAGPTDTQYF
TGTGCCAGCAGTGAAGGGGTAGCGGGGCCCACAGATACGCAGTATTTT
>TRBJ2-2|TRBV5-1|TRBD2|.
CASSPTSGGGTGELFF
TGCGCCAGCAGCCCGACTAGCGGGGGAGGTACCGGGGAGCTGTTTTTT
>TRBJ2-5|TRBV6-1|TRBD1|.
CASSDPHRGRETQYF
TGTGCCAGCAGTGACCCACACAGGGGCCGAGAGACCCAGTACTTC
>TRBJ2-4|TRBV3-1/TRBV3-2|.|.
CASSQEGIAKNIQYF
TGTGCCAGCAGCCAGGAGGGAATAGCCAAAAACATTCAGTACTTC
>TRBJ2-1|TRBV2|TRBD2|once
CAGRLAGGHGNEQFF
TGTGCCGGGAGGCTAGCGGGGGGGCATGGCAATGAGCAGTTCTTC
>TRBJ1-5|TRBV11-2|.|.
CASRAPGRNQPQHF
TGTGCCAGCAGGGCTCCGGGACGCAATCAGCCCCAGCATTTT
>TRBJ1-1|TRBV9|TRBD1|.
CASSVSPGQGSEAFF
TGTGCCAGCAGCGTGTCCCCGGGACAGGGATCTGAAGCTTTCTTT
>TRBJ2-1|TRBV24-1|TRBD2|.
CATSDLRSRVETSGRSSYNEQFF
TGTGCCACCAGTGATTTGCGTAGTCGGGTGGAGACTAGCGGGAGGAGCTCCTACAATGAGCAGTTCTTC
>TRBJ1-1|TRBV18|TRBD1|.
CASSFSTGENTEAFF
TGTGCCAGCTCATTCTCGACAGGGGAGAACACTGAAGCTTTCTTT
>TRBJ1-6|TRBV6-5|.|once
CASSYSTGDSPLHF
TGTGCCAGCAGTTACTCCACAGGAGATTCACCCCTCCACTTT
>TRBJ2-5|TRBV28|.|.
CASSRWTANQETQYF
TGTGCCAGCAGCCGATGGACAGCCAACCAAGAGACCCAGTACTTC
>TRBJ1-6|TRBV10-3|.|.
CAISGTPLGNSPLHF
TGTGCCATCAGTGGGACCCCCCTAGGGAATTCACCCCTCCACTTT
>TRBJ1-2|TRBV7-6|TRBD1|.
CASSSLISGQSNYGYTF
TGTGCCAGCAGCTCTCTAATCTCGGGACAGAGTAACTATGGCTACACCTTC
>TRBJ2-3|TRBV6-6|.|once
CASSYPTDTQYF
TGTGCCAGCAGTTACCCCACAGATACGCAGTATTTT
>TRBJ2-5|TRBV10-2|TRBD2|.
CASNPASGGSETQYF
TGCGCCAGCAACCCGGCTAGCGGGGGGTCAGAGACCCAGTACTTC
>TRBJ2-5|TRBV2|.|once
CASSLWYQETQYF
TGTGCCAGCAGTTTATGGTACCAAGAGACCCAGTACTTC
>TRBJ1-4|TRBV4-1|TRBD1|.
CASSLNPGDRDEKLFF
TGCGCCAGCAGCCTAAACCCCGGCGACAGGGACGAAAAACTGTTTTTT
>TRBJ1-5|TRBV30|TRBD1|.
CAWNRGGNQPQHF
TGTGCCTGGAACAGGGGGGGCAATCAGCCCCAGCATTTT
>TRBJ2-5|TRBV6-6|.|.
CASRGYQETQYF
TGTGCCAGCAGAGGGTACCAAGAGACCCAGTACTTC
>TRBJ2-1|TRBV27|TRBD2|.
CASSSLLGSGSLVVFF
TGTGCCAGCAGTTCCCTCTTGGGTAGCGGGAGCCTAGTAGTGTTCTTC
>TRBJ2-3|TRBV5-1|TRBD1|few
CASSWTGGRDTQYF
TGCGCCAGCAGCTGGACAGGGGGCAGAGATACGCAGTATTTT
>TRBJ1-2|TRBV3-1/TRBV3-2|.|few
CASSQGQGYTF
TGTGCCAGCAGCCAAGGACAGGGCTACACCTTC